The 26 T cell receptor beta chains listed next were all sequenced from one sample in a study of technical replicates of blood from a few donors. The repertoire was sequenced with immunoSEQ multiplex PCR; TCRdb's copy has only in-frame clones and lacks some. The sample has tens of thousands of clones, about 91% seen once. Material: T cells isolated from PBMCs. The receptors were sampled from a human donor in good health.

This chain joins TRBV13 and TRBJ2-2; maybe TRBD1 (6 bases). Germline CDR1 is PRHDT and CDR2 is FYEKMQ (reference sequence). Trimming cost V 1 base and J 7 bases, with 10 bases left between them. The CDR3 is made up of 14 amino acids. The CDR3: CASSLAARGGELFF. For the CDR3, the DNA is TGTGCCAGCAGCTTAGCGGCCAGGGGCGGGGAGCTGTTTTTT.

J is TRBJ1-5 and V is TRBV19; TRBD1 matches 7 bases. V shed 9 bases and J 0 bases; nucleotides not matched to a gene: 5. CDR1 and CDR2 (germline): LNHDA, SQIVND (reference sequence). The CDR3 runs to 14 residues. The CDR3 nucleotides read TGTGCCAGAAGAGGGACAGATAGCAATCAGCCCCAGCATTTT. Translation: CARRGTDSNQPQHF.

CDR3 DNA: TGCGCCAGCAGCGCCCAGGGAGGCGAGCAGTACTTC. Its protein is CASSAQGGEQYF. This chain connects TRBV5-1 to TRBJ2-7; D is possibly TRBD2 (6 bases). The V end lost 4 bases, the J end lost 6 bases, and 11 bases lay between the germline ends. This CDR3 is 12 amino acids long. The germline V gene encodes CDR1 SGHRS and CDR2 YFSETQ.

CDR3 sequence: CATSRGIGTSGSWNNEQFF. The DNA for the CDR3 is TGTGCCACCAGCAGAGGAATCGGGACTAGCGGGAGTTGGAACAATGAGCAGTTCTTC. The chain joins TRBV15 to TRBJ2-1; 14 nucleotides line up with TRBD2. The CDR3 runs 19 residues. Germline assignment: CDR1 LNHNV and CDR2 YYDKDF (reference sequence). After removal of 1 base from V and 5 bases from J, the junction contained 10 bases not matched to a gene.

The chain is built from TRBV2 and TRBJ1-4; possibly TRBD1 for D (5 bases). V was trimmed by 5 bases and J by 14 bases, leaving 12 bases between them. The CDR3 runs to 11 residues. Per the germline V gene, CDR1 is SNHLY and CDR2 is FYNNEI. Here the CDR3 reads CASSWDGGLFF. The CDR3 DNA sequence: TGTGCCAGCAGTTGGGACGGAGGGCTGTTTTTT.

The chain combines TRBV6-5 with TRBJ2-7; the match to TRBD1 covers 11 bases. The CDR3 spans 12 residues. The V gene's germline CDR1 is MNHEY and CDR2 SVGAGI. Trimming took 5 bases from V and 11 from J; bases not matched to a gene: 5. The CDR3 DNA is TGTGCCAGCAGTCATAGGGACAGGGGGGAGTACTTC. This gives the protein CASSHRDRGEYF.

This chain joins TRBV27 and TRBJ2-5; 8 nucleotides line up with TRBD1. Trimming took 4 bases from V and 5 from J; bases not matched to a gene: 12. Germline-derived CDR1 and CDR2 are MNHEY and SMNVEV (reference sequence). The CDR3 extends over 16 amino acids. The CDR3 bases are TGTGCCAGCAGTTCAGACAGGGGCGGGATAAGCGAGACCCAGTACTTC. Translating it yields CASSSDRGGISETQYF.

This chain's CDR3 is CASSPIPGLAGGPPRSYEQYF. CDR3 in DNA: TGTGCCAGCAGCCCAATTCCGGGACTAGCGGGGGGCCCGCCTAGATCCTACGAGCAGTACTTC. The chain has TRBV9 and TRBJ2-7; 15 nucleotides line up with TRBD2. The V segment lost 4 bases and the J segment 1 base; nucleotides outside the gene matches: 18. Germline CDR1 reads SGDLS; CDR2 reads YYNGEE. The CDR3 loop spans 21 amino acids.

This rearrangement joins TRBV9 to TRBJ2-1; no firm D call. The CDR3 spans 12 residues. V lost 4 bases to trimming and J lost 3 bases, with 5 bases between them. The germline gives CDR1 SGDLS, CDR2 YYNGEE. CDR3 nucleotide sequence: TGTGCCAGCAGCCCCTACTACAATGAGCAGTTCTTC. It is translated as CASSPYYNEQFF.

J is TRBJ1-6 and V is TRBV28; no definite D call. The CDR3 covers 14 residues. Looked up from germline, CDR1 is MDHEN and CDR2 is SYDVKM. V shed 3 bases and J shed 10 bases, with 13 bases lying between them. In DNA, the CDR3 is TGTGCCAGCAGTTTCCCCACGGGAGTATCACCCCTCCACTTT. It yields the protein CASSFPTGVSPLHF.

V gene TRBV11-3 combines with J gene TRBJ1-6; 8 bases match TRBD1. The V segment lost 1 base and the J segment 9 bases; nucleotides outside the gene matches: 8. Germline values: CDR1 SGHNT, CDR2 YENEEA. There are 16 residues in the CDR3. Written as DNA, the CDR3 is TGTGCCAGCAGCTTAGGTCAGGCAGGGGGCGGTTCACCCCTCCACTTT. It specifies CASSLGQAGGGSPLHF.

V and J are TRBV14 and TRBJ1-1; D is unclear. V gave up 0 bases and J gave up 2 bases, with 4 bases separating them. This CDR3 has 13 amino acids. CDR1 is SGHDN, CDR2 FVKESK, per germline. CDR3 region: CASSQDLNTEAFF. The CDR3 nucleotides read TGTGCCAGCAGCCAAGACCTAAACACTGAAGCTTTCTTT.

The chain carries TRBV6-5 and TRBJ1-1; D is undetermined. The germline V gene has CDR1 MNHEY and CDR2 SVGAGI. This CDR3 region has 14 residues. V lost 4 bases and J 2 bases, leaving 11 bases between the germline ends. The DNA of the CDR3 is TGTGCCAGCAGTTTATTCTCCTTAAACACTGAAGCTTTCTTT. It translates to CASSLFSLNTEAFF.

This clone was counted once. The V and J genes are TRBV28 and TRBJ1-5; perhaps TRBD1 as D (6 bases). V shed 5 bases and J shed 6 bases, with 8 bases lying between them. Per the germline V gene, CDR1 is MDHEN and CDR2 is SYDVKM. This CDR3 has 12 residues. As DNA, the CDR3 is TGTGCCAGCAGTCTAGGGGGTCAGCCCCAGCATTTT. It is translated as CASSLGGQPQHF.

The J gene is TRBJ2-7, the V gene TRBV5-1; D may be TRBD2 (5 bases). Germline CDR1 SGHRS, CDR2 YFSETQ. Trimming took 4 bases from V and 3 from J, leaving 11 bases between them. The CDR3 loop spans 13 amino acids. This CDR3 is CASSPGSDYEQYF. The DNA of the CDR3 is TGCGCCAGCAGCCCGGGGTCCGACTACGAGCAGTACTTC. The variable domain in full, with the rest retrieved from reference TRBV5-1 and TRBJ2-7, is KAGVTQTPRYLIKTRGQQVTLSCSPISGHRSVSWYQQTPGQGLQFLFEYFSETQRNKGNFPGRFSGRQFSNSRSEMNVSTLELGDSALYLCASSPGSDYEQYFGPGTRLTVT.

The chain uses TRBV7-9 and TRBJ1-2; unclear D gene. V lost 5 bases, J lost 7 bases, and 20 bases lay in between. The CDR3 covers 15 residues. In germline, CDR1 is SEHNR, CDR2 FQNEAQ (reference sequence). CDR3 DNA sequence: TGTGCCAGCAGCCCTCTTGCCAGCGTTCTGAGTGGCTACACCTTC. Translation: CASSPLASVLSGYTF.

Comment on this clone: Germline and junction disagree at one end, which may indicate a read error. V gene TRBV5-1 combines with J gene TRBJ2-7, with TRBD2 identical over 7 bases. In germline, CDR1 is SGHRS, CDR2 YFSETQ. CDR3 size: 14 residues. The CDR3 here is CASSLAGTSEGGVF. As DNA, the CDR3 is TGCGCCAGCAGCTTGGCGGGAACTAGTGAGGGAGGGGTCTTC.

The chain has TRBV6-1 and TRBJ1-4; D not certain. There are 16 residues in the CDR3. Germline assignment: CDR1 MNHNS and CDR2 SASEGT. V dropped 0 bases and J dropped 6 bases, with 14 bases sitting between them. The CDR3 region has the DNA TGTGCCAGCAGTGAAGCGGAGAGTGGTTACTATGAAAAACTGTTTTTT. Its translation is CASSEAESGYYEKLFF.

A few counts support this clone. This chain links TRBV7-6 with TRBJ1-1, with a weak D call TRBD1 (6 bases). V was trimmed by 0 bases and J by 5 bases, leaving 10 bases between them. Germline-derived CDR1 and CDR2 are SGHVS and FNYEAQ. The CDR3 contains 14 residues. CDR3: CASSLAGGGTEAFF. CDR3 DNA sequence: TGTGCCAGCAGCTTAGCAGGGGGAGGGACTGAAGCTTTCTTT.

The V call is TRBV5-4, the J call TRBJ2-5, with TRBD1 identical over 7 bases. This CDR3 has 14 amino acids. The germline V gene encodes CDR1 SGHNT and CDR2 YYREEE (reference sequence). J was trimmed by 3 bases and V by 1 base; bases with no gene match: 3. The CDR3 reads CASSLNDREETQYF. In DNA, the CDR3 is TGTGCCAGCAGCTTGAACGACAGGGAAGAGACCCAGTACTTC. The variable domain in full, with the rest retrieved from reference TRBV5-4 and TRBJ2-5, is ETGVTQSPTHLIKTRGQQVTLRCSSQSGHNTVSWYQQALGQGPQFIFQYYREEENGRGNFPPRFSGLQFPNYSSELNVNALELDDSALYLCASSLNDREETQYFGPGTRLLVL.

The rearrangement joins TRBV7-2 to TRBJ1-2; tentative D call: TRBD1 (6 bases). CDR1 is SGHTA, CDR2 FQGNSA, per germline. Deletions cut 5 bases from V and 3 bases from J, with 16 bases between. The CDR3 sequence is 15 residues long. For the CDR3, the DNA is TGTGCCAGCAGCCTGAATTCGGACAGCTACTATGGCTACACCTTC. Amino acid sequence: CASSLNSDSYYGYTF.

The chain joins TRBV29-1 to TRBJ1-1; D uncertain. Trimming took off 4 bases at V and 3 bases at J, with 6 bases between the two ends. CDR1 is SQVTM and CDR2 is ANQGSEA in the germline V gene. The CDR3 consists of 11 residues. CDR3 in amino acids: CSVAGDTEAFF. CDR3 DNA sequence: TGCAGCGTTGCCGGGGACACTGAAGCTTTCTTT.

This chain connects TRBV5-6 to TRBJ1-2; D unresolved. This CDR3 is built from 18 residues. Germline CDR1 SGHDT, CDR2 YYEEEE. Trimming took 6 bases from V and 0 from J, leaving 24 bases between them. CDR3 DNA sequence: TGTGCCAGCACCCACTCTACGGGGAATGGTTATACTAACTATGGCTACACCTTC. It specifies CASTHSTGNGYTNYGYTF.

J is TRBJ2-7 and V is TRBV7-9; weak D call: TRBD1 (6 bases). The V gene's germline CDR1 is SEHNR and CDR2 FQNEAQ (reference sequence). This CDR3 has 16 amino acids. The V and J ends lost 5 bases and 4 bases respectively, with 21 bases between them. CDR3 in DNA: TGTGCCAGCAGCGTAACCACAGGGTCTTCGACATACGAGCAGTACTTC. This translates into CASSVTTGSSTYEQYF.

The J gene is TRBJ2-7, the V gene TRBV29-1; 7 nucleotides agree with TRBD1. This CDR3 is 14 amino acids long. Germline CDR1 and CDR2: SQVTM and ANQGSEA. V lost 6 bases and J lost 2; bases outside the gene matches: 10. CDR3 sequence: CSVGRGTETYEQYF. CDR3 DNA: TGCAGCGTGGGAAGGGGGACAGAAACCTACGAGCAGTACTTC.

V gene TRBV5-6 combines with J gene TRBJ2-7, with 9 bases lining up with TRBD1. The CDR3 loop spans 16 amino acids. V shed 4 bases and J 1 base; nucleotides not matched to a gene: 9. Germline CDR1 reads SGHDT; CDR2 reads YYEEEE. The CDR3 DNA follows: TGTGCCAGCAGCCGTCCCGGGACAGGGCCTTCCTACGAGCAGTACTTC. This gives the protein CASSRPGTGPSYEQYF.